Shown below are 4 T cell receptor beta chains from a single sample sequenced in a study of blood T cell repertoires in COVID-19. Generated by immunoSEQ multiplex PCR, the TCRdb table keeps only in-frame clones and is missing some. The sample has approximately 81,000 clones, 89% seen once. Sequencing was done on a sample of peripheral blood. The receptors stem from a man aged 65 to 79 with active or convalescent COVID-19.

This CDR3 reads CASSLSQGAYNEQFF. CDR3 sequence (DNA): TGCGCCAGCAGCTTGTCACAGGGGGCCTACAATGAGCAGTTCTTC. The V and J genes are TRBV5-1 and TRBJ2-1, with 8 bases lining up with TRBD1. Germline V CDR1 and CDR2: SGHRS, YFSETQ. There are 15 residues in the CDR3. Trimming at V came to 1 base and at J to 2 bases, leaving 2 bases not matched to a gene.

This clone was seen once. The rearrangement uses TRBV19 and TRBJ1-5; TRBD1 might be the D (5 bases). The germline V gene encodes CDR1 LNHDA and CDR2 SQIVND (reference sequence). CDR3 length equals 16 residues. V lost 4 bases and J 11 bases, leaving 24 bases between the germline ends. CDR3 sequence: CASSREMWGVIRAQHF. The CDR3 DNA reads as TGTGCCAGTAGTAGAGAAATGTGGGGGGTTATCAGGGCCCAGCATTTT.

V usage is TRBV30 and J usage is TRBJ2-5; D is perhaps TRBD1 (6 bases). Between the trimmed V and J ends, which lost 3 bases and 5 bases, there was a span of 13 bases. Germline assignment: CDR1 GTSNPN and CDR2 SVGIG (reference sequence). There are 13 residues in the CDR3. The CDR3 spells CAWRLGGYETQYF. The CDR3 region has the DNA TGTGCCTGGAGACTAGGGGGATATGAGACCCAGTACTTC.

The genes are TRBV4-3 and TRBJ1-2; D gene unclear. The germline CDR1 and CDR2 sequences are LGHNA and YSLEER. V lost 0 bases and J 3 bases, leaving 8 bases between the germline ends. The CDR3 is 14 amino acids. The CDR3 region has the DNA TGCGCCAGCAGCCAAGATACGGTCGACTATGGCTACACCTTC. Translated, it gives CASSQDTVDYGYTF.